The table lists the clone carrying this T cell receptor (beta chain) with a count of one. Its antigen is unknown. The data belong to a study of beta chain features in type 1 diabetes. Findings of the study overall: Insertions at VDJ junctions were less frequent in type 1 diabetes patients. These patients also deleted more nucleotides at the same junctions.

Germline V CDR1 and CDR2: KGHSH, LQKENI. The CDR3 runs 11 residues. V was trimmed by 3 bases and J by 11 bases, leaving 10 bases between them. A heparinised blood draw that averaged about 120 mL was obtained once from each donor. Stem cell-like memory, regulatory, central memory and naive CD4+ cells were sorted via CD45RO/CCR7/CD25/CD127/CD95/CD27. Expressed TCRB transcripts were sequenced after all isolated RNA was converted to cDNA. Average reads for naive, central memory and regulatory T cell samples were about 4 million. Repertoires were generated with immunoSEQ multiplex PCR, while TCRdb's copy carries only in-frame clones and drops some. Among hundreds of thousands of clones, approximately 30% were seen once, and the ten largest hold more than 0.055%.

J is TRBJ1-1 and V is TRBV18, with a tentative D call TRBD1 (5 bases). This clonotype was sampled from a man aged 18 to 29 in good health. The sequenced sample was naive CD4+ T cells from blood. This chain's CDR3 is CASSPEGQAFF. The CDR3, as DNA: TGTGCCAGCTCACCGGAGGGGCAGGCTTTCTTT.